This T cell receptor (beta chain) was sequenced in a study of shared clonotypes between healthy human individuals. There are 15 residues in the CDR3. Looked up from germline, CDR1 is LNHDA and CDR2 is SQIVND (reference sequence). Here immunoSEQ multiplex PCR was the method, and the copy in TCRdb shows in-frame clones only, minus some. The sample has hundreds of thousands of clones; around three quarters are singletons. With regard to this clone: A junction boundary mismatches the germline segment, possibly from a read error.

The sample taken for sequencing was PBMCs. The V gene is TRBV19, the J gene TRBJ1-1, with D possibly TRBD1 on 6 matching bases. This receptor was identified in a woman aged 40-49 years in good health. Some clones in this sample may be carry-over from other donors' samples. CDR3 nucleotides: TGTGCCGGTAGTTTCTCGGGACATCAGAACACTGAAGCTTTCTTT. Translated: CAGSFSGHQNTEAFF.